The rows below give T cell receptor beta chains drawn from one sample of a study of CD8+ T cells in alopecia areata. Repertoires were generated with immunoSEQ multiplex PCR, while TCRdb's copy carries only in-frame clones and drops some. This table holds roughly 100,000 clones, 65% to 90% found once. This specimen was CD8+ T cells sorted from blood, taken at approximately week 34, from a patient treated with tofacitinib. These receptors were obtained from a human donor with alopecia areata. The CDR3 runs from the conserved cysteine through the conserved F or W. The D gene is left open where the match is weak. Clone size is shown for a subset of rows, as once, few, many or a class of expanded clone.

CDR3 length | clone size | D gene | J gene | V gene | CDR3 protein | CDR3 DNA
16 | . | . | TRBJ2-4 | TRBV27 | CASSPDWGIAKNIQYF | TGTGCCAGCAGTCCCGACTGGGGGATAGCCAAAAACATTCAGTACTTC
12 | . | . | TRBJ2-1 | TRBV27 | CASSLQGNEQFF | TGTGCCAGCAGTCTTCAGGGAAATGAGCAGTTCTTC
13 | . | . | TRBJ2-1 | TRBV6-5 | CASSYYSYNEQFF | TGTGCCAGCAGTTACTATTCCTACAATGAGCAGTTCTTC
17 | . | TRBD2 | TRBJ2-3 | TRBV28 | CASSSPVTSGAQDTQYF | TGTGCCAGCAGTTCCCCAGTAACTAGCGGGGCGCAAGATACGCAGTATTTT
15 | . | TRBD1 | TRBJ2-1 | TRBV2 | CASHSPDRALNEQFF | TGTGCCAGTCATAGTCCCGACAGGGCCTTGAATGAGCAGTTCTTC
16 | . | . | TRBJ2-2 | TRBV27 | CASSLLLGSYTGELFF | TGTGCCAGCAGCTTACTCTTAGGGAGTTACACCGGGGAGCTGTTTTTT
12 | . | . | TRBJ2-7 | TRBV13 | CASSFSSYEQYF | TGTGCCAGCAGCTTTAGCTCCTACGAGCAGTACTTC
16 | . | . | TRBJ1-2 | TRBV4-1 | CASSQDAAASFYGYTF | TGCGCCAGCAGCCAAGACGCGGCAGCGAGCTTCTATGGCTACACCTTC
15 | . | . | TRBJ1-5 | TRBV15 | CATSRDLGYNQPQHF | TGTGCCACCAGCAGAGATTTAGGGTACAATCAGCCCCAGCATTTT
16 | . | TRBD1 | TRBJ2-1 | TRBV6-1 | CASSEFQQGQYNEQFF | TGTGCCAGCAGTGAATTTCAACAGGGGCAGTACAATGAGCAGTTCTTC
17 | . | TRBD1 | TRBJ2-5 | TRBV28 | CASSTGTETINQETQYF | TGTGCCAGCAGTACCGGGACAGAAACTATCAACCAAGAGACCCAGTACTTC
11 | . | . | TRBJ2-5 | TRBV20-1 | CSAAHGETQYF | TGCAGTGCTGCACATGGAGAGACCCAGTACTTC
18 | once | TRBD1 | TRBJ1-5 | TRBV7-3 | CASSSSPGQFNSNQPQHF | TGTGCCAGCAGCTCTTCCCCGGGACAGTTTAATAGCAATCAGCCCCAGCATTTT
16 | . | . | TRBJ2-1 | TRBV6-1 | CASSDGRGALANEQFF | TGTGCCAGCAGTGATGGTCGAGGGGCTCTTGCCAATGAGCAGTTCTTC
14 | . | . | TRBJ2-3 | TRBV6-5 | CASSYGGTTDTQYF | TGTGCCAGCAGTTACGGGGGAACCACAGATACGCAGTATTTT
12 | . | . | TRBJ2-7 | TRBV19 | CASSIDAYEQYF | TGTGCCAGTAGTATAGACGCCTACGAGCAGTACTTC
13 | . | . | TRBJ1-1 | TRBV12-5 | CASGLVPGFEAFF | TGTGCTAGTGGTTTGGTACCAGGGTTTGAAGCTTTCTTT
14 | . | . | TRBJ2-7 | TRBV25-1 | CASSVWDSSYEQYF | TGTGCCAGCAGTGTGTGGGATTCTTCCTACGAGCAGTACTTC
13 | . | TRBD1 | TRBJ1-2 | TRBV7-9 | CASSSTGNYGYTF | TGTGCCAGCAGCTCGACAGGGAACTATGGCTACACCTTC
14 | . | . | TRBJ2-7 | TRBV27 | CASTPGNPGYEQYF | TGTGCCAGCACTCCAGGGAACCCCGGCTACGAGCAGTACTTC
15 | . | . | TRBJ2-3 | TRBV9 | CASSVDGRYTDTQYF | TGTGCCAGCAGCGTAGACGGGAGATACACAGATACGCAGTATTTT
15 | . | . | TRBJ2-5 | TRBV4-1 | CASSQDQGPQETQYF | TGCGCCAGCAGCCAAGATCAAGGGCCCCAAGAGACCCAGTACTTC
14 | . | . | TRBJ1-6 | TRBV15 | CATGPVMDNSPLHF | TGTGCCACCGGTCCCGTGATGGACAATTCACCCCTCCACTTT
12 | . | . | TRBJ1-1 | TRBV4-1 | CASSGGDTEAFF | TGCGCCAGCAGCGGAGGGGACACTGAAGCTTTCTTT
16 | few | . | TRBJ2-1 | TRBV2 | CASSDGDFLGYNEQFF | TGTGCCAGCAGTGACGGGGACTTTTTAGGGTACAATGAGCAGTTCTTC
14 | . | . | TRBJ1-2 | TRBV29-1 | CSVEEDGDNYGYTF | TGCAGCGTTGAAGAAGACGGGGACAACTATGGCTACACCTTC
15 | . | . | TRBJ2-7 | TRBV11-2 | CASILNFGRAYEQYF | TGTGCCAGCATCCTCAACTTCGGGCGAGCCTACGAGCAGTACTTC
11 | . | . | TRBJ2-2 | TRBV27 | CASSLSGELFF | TGTGCCAGCAGTTTATCCGGGGAGCTGTTTTTT
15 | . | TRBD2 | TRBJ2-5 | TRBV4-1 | CASSQIAGGRETQYF | TGCGCCAGCAGCCAAATAGCGGGAGGCCGGGAGACCCAGTACTTC
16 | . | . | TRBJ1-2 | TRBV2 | CASSEVIMDSNYGYTF | TGTGCCAGCAGTGAAGTGATTATGGACAGCAATTATGGCTACACCTTC
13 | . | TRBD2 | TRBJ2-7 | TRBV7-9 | CASTRGTRREQYF | TGTGCCAGCACCCGTGGGACTAGACGCGAGCAGTACTTC
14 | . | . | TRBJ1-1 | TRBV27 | CASSLSGMNTEAFF | TGTGCCAGCAGTTTATCAGGGATGAACACTGAAGCTTTCTTT
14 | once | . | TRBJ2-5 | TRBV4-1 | CASSQEIGTGTQYF | TGCGCCAGCAGCCAAGAGATAGGAACCGGGACCCAGTACTTC
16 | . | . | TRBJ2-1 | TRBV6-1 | CASSDLGGPPNNEQFF | TGTGCCAGCAGTGATCTCGGGGGCCCACCTAACAATGAGCAGTTCTTC
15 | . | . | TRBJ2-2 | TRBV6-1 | CASSDLRMNTGELFF | TGTGCCAGCAGTGATCTGCGGATGAACACCGGGGAGCTGTTTTTT
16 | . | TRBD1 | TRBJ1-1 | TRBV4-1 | CASSQGGTGGITEAFF | TGCGCCAGCAGCCAGGGGGGGACAGGGGGTATCACTGAAGCTTTCTTT
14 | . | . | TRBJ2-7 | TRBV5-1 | CASTGGRDLYEQYF | TGCGCCAGCACGGGGGGCAGAGACCTCTACGAGCAGTACTTC
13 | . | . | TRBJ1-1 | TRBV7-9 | CASSLVIYTEAFF | TGTGCCAGCAGCTTAGTGATCTACACTGAAGCTTTCTTT
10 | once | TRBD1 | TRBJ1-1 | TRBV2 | CATRQGTAFF | TGTGCCACTAGACAGGGAACGGCTTTCTTT
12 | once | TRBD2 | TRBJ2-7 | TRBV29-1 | CSAVAGVYEQYF | TGCAGCGCTGTAGCGGGGGTCTACGAGCAGTACTTC
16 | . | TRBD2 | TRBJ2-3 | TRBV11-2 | CASSSWTSGGTDTQYF | TGTGCCAGCAGTTCCTGGACTAGCGGAGGCACAGATACGCAGTATTTT
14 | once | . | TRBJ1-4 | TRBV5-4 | CASSFGRTNEKLFF | TGTGCCAGCAGCTTCGGGAGGACGAATGAAAAACTGTTTTTT
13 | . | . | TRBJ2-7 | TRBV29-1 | CSVAGVTGYEQYF | TGCAGCGTTGCAGGGGTGACGGGCTACGAGCAGTACTTC
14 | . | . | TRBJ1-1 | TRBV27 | CASSPDPGNTEAFF | TGTGCCAGCAGTCCCGACCCCGGGAACACTGAAGCTTTCTTT
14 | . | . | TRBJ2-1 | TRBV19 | CASWDKYSYNEQFF | TGTGCCAGTTGGGACAAATACTCCTACAATGAGCAGTTCTTC
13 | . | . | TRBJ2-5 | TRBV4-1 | CASSQAVQETQYF | TGCGCCAGCAGCCAAGCAGTCCAAGAGACCCAGTACTTC
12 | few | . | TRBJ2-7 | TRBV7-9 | CASSLQGYEQYF | TGTGCCAGCAGTTTACAGGGTTACGAGCAGTACTTC
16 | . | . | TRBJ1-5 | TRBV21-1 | CASFPRGTAQNQPQHF | TGTGCCAGCTTTCCCCGGGGGACAGCGCAAAATCAGCCCCAGCATTTT
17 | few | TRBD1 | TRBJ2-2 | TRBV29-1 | CSVYEIPDRTNTGELFF | TGCAGCGTTTACGAGATACCGGACAGGACGAACACCGGGGAGCTGTTTTTT
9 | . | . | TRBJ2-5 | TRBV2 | CASSEPQYF | TGTGCCAGCAGTGAACCCCAGTACTTC
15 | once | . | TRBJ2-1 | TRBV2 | CASKTSGSSYNEQFF | TGTGCCAGCAAAACCAGCGGAAGCTCCTACAATGAGCAGTTCTTC
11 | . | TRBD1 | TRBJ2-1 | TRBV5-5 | CASSFGTEEFF | TGTGCCAGCAGCTTCGGGACAGAAGAGTTCTTC
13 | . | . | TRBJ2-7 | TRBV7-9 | CASQMTSSYEQYF | TGTGCCAGTCAGATGACTAGCTCCTACGAGCAGTACTTC
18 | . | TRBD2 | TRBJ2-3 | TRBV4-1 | CASSQTLTTSGVTDTQYF | TGCGCCAGCAGCCAAACCCTCACGACTAGCGGGGTCACAGATACGCAGTATTTT
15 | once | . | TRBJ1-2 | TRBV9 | CASSFSIDTNYGYTF | TGTGCCAGCAGCTTTTCGATTGACACCAACTATGGCTACACCTTC
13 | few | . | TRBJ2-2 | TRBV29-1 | CSVLTENTGELFF | TGCAGCGTGTTGACAGAAAACACCGGGGAGCTGTTTTTT
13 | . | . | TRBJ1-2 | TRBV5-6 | CASSEPDSYGYTF | TGTGCCAGCAGCGAACCTGACAGCTATGGCTACACCTTC
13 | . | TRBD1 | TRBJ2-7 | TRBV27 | CASRSTGFYEQYF | TGTGCCAGCAGATCGACAGGGTTTTACGAGCAGTACTTC
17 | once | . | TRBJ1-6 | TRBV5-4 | CASSPTLEGPYNSPLHF | TGTGCCAGCAGCCCAACCCTAGAGGGACCATATAATTCACCCCTCCACTTT